Listed below are T cell receptor beta chains from one sample, sequenced in a study of shared clonotypes between healthy human individuals. Clones were sequenced by immunoSEQ multiplex PCR, and TCRdb holds only the in-frame ones, with some missing. The top ten clones hold around 24% of a sample with over 800,000 clones, approximately 92% of them seen once. The sequencing sample was made of naive CD8+ T cells sorted from blood. The receptors originated from a man aged 25-40 years in good health. Each CDR3 is given without its conserved first and last residue.

v_call | cdr3_aa
TRBV7-6 | ASSLVQGAETQY
TRBV7-9 | ASSLVESSYNEQF
TRBV29-1 | SAGGAGGSYEQY
TRBV7-5 | ARSFLCPGNTIY
TRBV7-9 | ASSSSGLAYEQY
TRBV7-2 | ASSLSGTSGGELF
TRBV27 | ASRIRGGNQPQH
TRBV11-2 | ASSQVWVPGYNEQF
TRBV5-4 | ASSLNGEPQH
TRBV28 | ATVERIQETQY
TRBV9 | ASSVGLAGSSYEQY
TRBV6-6 | ASSYPSEGGNEQF
TRBV7-9 | ASSLWGRGPKGEKLF
TRBV5-4 | ASSLVSRSYNEQF
TRBV7-8 | ASSPRAAAYNEQF
TRBV19 | ASSMSFGRENTEAF
TRBV27 | ASSSYPSGRASREQY
TRBV7-9 | ASSPRDRGLSNQPQH
TRBV14 | ASSQGTGGMPYEQY
TRBV15 | ATSRQGGGNQPQH
TRBV5-6 | ASNSQAGYEQY
TRBV4-3 | ASSLSGGLSTDTQY
TRBV7-2 | ASSLENRDFEKLF